Listed below are T cell receptor beta chains from one sample, sequenced in a study of cytomegalovirus exposure and HLA in healthy donors. Data came from immunoSEQ multiplex PCR; TCRdb stores just in-frame clones and leaves some out. The sample holds 120,000 or so clones; over 85% are singletons and the top ten take about 1.9%. The specimen sequenced was PBMCs. These receptor sequences come from a woman younger than 30 in good health and CMV-seronegative. Both conserved end residues are part of each CDR3. D genes are given only for firm matches. Rows may omit the clone size; those that give it use once, few, many or a size class.

once	TRBV4-1	TRBJ2-3	TRBD1	CASSHLGQERDTDTQYF	TGCGCCAGCAGCCACCTGGGACAGGAAAGGGACACAGATACGCAGTATTTT
NA	TRBV27	TRBJ1-4	NA	CASSLVFSEKLFF	TGTGCCAGCAGTTTGGTATTTAGTGAAAAACTGTTTTTT
NA	TRBV19	TRBJ1-5	TRBD1	CASSALDRGINQPQHF	TGTGCCAGTAGTGCTTTGGACAGGGGGATCAATCAGCCCCAGCATTTT
NA	TRBV6-1	TRBJ1-5	TRBD1	CASRDKQGAGQPQHF	TGTGCCAGCAGAGATAAACAGGGGGCAGGGCAGCCCCAGCATTTT
once	TRBV5-4	TRBJ1-1	NA	CASSLWAAKNTEAFF	TGTGCCAGCAGCTTGTGGGCAGCCAAGAACACTGAAGCTTTCTTT
few	TRBV30	TRBJ1-2	TRBD1	CAWKSGRDRGREYYGYTF	TGTGCCTGGAAATCTGGTCGCGACAGGGGGCGCGAGTACTATGGCTACACCTTC
NA	TRBV6-4	TRBJ2-7	TRBD2	CASSDSKTFLAGRRYEQYF	TGTGCCAGCAGTGACTCGAAGACCTTCTTAGCGGGACGTAGATACGAGCAGTACTTC
NA	TRBV14	TRBJ2-2	NA	CASSQEGAQRTWTGELFF	TGTGCCAGCAGCCAGGAGGGGGCTCAACGAACGTGGACCGGGGAGCTGTTTTTT
few	TRBV11-2	TRBJ2-1	NA	CASRTQYNEQFF	TGTGCCAGCAGAACACAGTACAATGAGCAGTTCTTC
NA	TRBV7-8	TRBJ2-7	TRBD1	CASSQDRVASYEQYF	TGTGCCAGCAGCCAAGACAGGGTGGCCTCCTACGAGCAGTACTTC
NA	TRBV2	TRBJ2-5	TRBD2	CASSGPGTSGGKTQYF	TGTGCCAGCAGTGGACCAGGGACTAGCGGGGGGAAGACCCAGTACTTC
NA	TRBV5-5	TRBJ2-4	NA	CASSLLWRGPAKNIQYF	TGTGCCAGCAGCTTACTGTGGCGGGGGCCAGCCAAAAACATTCAGTACTTC
NA	TRBV18	TRBJ2-2	NA	CASSPRQGDTGELFF	TGTGCCAGCTCACCACGGCAGGGTGACACCGGGGAGCTGTTTTTT
NA	TRBV9	TRBJ2-3	NA	CASSVAGGGTDTQYF	TGTGCCAGCAGCGTAGCTGGGGGCGGCACAGATACGCAGTATTTT
once	TRBV29-1	TRBJ2-7	NA	CSVVTEFYEQYF	TGCAGCGTTGTGACAGAGTTCTACGAGCAGTACTTC
NA	TRBV18	TRBJ2-3	NA	CASSLPLVDTQYF	TGTGCCAGCTCACTCCCACTAGTGGATACGCAGTATTTT
once	TRBV7-3	TRBJ2-7	TRBD1	CASSLKGAGTGLEEQYF	TGTGCCAGCAGCTTAAAGGGGGCGGGGACAGGCCTCGAGGAGCAGTACTTC
NA	TRBV30	TRBJ2-1	NA	CAWSVGQGYNEQFF	TGTGCCTGGAGTGTAGGGCAGGGGTACAATGAGCAGTTCTTC
NA	TRBV7-8	TRBJ2-3	TRBD2	CASRPTSGRTDTQYF	TGTGCCAGCAGACCGACTAGCGGGAGGACAGATACGCAGTATTTT
NA	TRBV5-6	TRBJ2-7	NA	CASSFSGLLRGEQYF	TGTGCCAGCAGCTTCTCGGGACTCTTACGGGGTGAGCAGTACTTC
NA	TRBV6-1	TRBJ2-5	NA	CASSWGRETQYF	TGTGCCAGCAGCTGGGGCAGGGAGACCCAGTACTTC
NA	TRBV4-1	TRBJ2-3	TRBD2	CASSQDWSPGLAGLDTQYF	TGCGCCAGCAGCCAAGATTGGTCCCCGGGACTAGCGGGATTGGATACGCAGTATTTT
many	TRBV13	TRBJ2-7	TRBD1	CASSLGGQRTGQYF	TGTGCCAGCAGCTTAGGGGGACAGAGAACGGGGCAGTACTTC
NA	TRBV5-1	TRBJ1-6	NA	CASSSGRGAKSSPLHF	TGCGCCAGCAGCAGCGGGAGGGGGGCGAAGAGTTCACCCCTCCACTTT